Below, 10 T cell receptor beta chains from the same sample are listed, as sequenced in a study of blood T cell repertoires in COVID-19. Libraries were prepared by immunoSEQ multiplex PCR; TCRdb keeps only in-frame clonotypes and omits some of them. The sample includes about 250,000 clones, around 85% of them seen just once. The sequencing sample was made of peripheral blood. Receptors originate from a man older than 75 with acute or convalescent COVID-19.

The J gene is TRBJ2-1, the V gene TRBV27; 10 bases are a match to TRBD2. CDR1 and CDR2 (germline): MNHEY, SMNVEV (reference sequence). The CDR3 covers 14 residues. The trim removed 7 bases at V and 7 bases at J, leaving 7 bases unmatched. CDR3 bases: TGTGCCAGCACCCCGGGACTAGCGATAAATGAGCAGTTCTTC. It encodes CASTPGLAINEQFF.

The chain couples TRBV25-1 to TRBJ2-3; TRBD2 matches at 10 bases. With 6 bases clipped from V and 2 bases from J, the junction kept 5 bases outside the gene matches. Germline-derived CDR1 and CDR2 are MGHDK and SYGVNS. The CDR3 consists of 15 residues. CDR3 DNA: TGTGCCAGCAGCCGACTAGCGGGCCCCACAGATACGCAGTATTTT. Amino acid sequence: CASSRLAGPTDTQYF.

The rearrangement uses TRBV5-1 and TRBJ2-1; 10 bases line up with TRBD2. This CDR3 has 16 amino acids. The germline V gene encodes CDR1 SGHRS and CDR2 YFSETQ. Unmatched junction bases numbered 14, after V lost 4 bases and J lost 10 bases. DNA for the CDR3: TGCGCCAGCAGCAGCACTAGCGGGGCCGGTAGGAGCGAGCAGTTCTTC. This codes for CASSSTSGAGRSEQFF.

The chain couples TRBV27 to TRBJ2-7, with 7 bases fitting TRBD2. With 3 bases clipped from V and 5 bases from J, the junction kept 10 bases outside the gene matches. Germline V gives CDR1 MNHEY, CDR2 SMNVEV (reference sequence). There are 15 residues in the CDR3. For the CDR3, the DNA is TGTGCCAGCAGTTTCCGGCGGGGGAGAATCAACGAGCAGTACTTC. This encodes CASSFRRGRINEQYF.

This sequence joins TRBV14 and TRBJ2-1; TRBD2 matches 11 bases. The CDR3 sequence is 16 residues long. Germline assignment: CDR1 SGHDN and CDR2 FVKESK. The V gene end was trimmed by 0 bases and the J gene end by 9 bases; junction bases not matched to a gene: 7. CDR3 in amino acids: CASSQDIGLAGSEQFF. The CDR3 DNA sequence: TGTGCCAGCAGCCAAGATATTGGACTAGCGGGTAGTGAGCAGTTCTTC.

CDR3 in amino acids: CATSDGGQGKRELFF. CDR3 DNA sequence: TGTGCCACCAGTGACGGGGGACAGGGGAAAAGGGAGCTGTTTTTT. This sequence joins TRBV24-1 and TRBJ2-2, with 10 nucleotides matching TRBD1. Trimming took 4 bases from V and 9 from J; bases not matched to a gene: 7. This CDR3 is 15 amino acids long. Germline V lookup: CDR1 KGHDR, CDR2 SFDVKD.

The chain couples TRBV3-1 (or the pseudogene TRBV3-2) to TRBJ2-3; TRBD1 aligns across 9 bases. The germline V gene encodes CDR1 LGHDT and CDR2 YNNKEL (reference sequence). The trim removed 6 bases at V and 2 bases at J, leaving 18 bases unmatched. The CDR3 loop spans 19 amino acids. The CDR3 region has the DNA TGTGCCAGCAGTCCCCTAGTAGGGCAGGGGGACAGGGACACAGATACGCAGTATTTT. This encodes CASSPLVGQGDRDTDTQYF.

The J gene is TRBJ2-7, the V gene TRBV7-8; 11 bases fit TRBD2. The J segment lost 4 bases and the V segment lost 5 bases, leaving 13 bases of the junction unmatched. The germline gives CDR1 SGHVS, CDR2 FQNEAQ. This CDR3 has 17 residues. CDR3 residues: CASSDQRGPSGRYEQYF. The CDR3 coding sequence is TGTGCCAGCAGCGACCAACGAGGGCCTAGCGGGAGGTACGAGCAGTACTTC.

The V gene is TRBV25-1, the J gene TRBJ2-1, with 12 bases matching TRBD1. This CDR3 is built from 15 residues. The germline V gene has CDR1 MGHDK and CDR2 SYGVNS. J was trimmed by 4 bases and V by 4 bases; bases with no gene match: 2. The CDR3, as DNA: TGTGCCAGCAGTGTGGGACAGGGGGCGTACAATGAGCAGTTCTTC. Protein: CASSVGQGAYNEQFF.

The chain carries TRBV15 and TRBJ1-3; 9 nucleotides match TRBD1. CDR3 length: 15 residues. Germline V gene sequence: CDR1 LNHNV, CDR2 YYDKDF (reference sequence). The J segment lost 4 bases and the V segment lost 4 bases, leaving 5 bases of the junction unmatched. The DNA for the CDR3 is TGTGCCACCAGCACCGGGACAGGGCGAGGAAACACCATATATTTT. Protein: CATSTGTGRGNTIYF.